The T cell receptor (beta chain) described here comes from a study of blood T cells in healthy people across ages. This clonotype was seen at least ten times. Its target is not known. Alongside a J-beta primer mix, a sample-barcoded 5' primer served in a second PCR lasting roughly 7 to 11 cycles. Tags on each cDNA molecule came from a template-switch adaptor with 12 random nucleotides. MiXCR, run by TCRdb on the 5' RACE reads, gives a single entry per CDR3 protein. The sample shows fewer than 600,000 distinct CDR3 sequences, around 27% of them seen only once. The CDR3 contains 19 residues. Trimming left V 2 bases short and J 2 bases short, with 23 bases between. Germline CDR1 MNHNY, CDR2 SVGAGI (reference sequence). Caucasian, healthy and from Russia, the donors were aged between 6 and 90. General observations from the study: Diversity was estimated from one million T cells, and these estimates were considered underestimates. Among T cells, TCR beta diversity per million cells dropped roughly linearly as age rose.

This sample also belongs to another study, concerning T cells of mothers and their children.

The material sequenced was blood. This TCR was recovered from a boy between 2 and 10 years old in good health. V is TRBV6-6 and J is TRBJ2-3, with D perhaps matching TRBD1 (7 bases). DNA for the CDR3: TGTGCCAGCAGTTACCCTAGAAGACAGGGAGGTTACCCCACAGATACGCAGTATTTT. It encodes CASSYPRRQGGYPTDTQYF.